The sequence of this TCR beta chain was determined in a study of blood T cell repertoires in COVID-19. Study information: Acute and convalescent COVID-19 specimens originated in the United States, Italy and Spain.

Individuals aged roughly 18 to 100 years were recruited from roughly 22 US areas. Membership in each cohort depended on participant-reported clinical history. Some clones are missing from TCRdb's copy, which holds only in-frame ones; the method was immunoSEQ multiplex PCR. The data show approximately 230,000 clones, about nine tenths seen once. The CDR3 totals 21 residues. This clonotype was sampled from a woman aged 18-35 years who had recovered from COVID-19. This rearrangement joins TRBV21-1 to TRBJ2-1; the tabulated D call, TRBD1, remains unverified against the DNA. TRBV21-1 counts as a pseudogene. Source material: PBMCs or T cells enriched from blood (not recorded which). CDR3 sequence reads: CASSIGQGASSAIKIYNEQFF. The CDR3 DNA reads TGTGCCAGCAGCATCGGACAGGGGGCGAGCTCCGCGATTAAGATCTACAATGAGCAGTTCTTC.